This T cell receptor (beta chain) emerged from a study of CD8 T cells in Susac syndrome (dated by TCRdb to between 2018 and 2020). For the wider study: Of the Susac syndrome patients who were sequenced, fewer than ten were in clinical remission while five or six had clinically active disease. Susac syndrome patients were therapy-naive, on corticosteroids (some also receiving IVIg), or on IVIg alone at blood withdrawal. Repertoire sequencing was used to test whether CD8+ T cell activation and differentiation in Susac syndrome was antigen driven.

Worth noting for this clonotype: It lacks a known antigen. There are no base qualities to consult, and no much larger clone falls within one base.

High-throughput TCR beta sequencing profiled peripheral blood CD8+ and CD4+ T cells from healthy donors, Susac syndrome patients and multiple sclerosis patients. Recently defined diagnostic criteria for definite or probable disease were met by the Susac syndrome patients. Bulk CD8+ and CD4+ T cells were purified by magnetic negative isolation, whereas CD8+ TEMRA cells were enriched by FACS. Blood was collected in EDTA tubes and processed within 24 hours, with PBMCs isolated through density gradient centrifugation. PBMCs intended for TCR sequencing were cryopreserved in liquid nitrogen and were subsequently thawed in a 37 degrees C water bath. A purity of at least 90% was achieved for sorted or isolated CD4+, CD8+ and CD8+ TEMRA cells. RNA was extracted using the RNeasy kit, and roughly 0.5 to 1 microgram was reverse transcribed with random hexamers. TCR beta CDR3 regions were amplified with the immunoSEQ multiplex PCR assay covering 54 Vbeta and 13 Jbeta segments. PCR amplification bias was corrected by using a synthetic template baseline for primer optimization and computational correction. The original pipeline was this. Reads were annotated to V, D and J genes per IMGT and analyzed with immunoSEQ Analyzer, keeping only productive sequences. To calculate clonality, Shannon entropy was normalized by log2 of the number of productive unique sequences and then subtracted from one. For each patient and control, public and private clones were evaluated among the 100 most prevalent clones. Susac-specific clones were defined as absent from healthy and MS cohorts, over a thousand published viral clones and other ImmuneACCESS disease sequences. TCRdb cleaned the public reads at Q25 with fastp, built clones with MiXCR and kept in-frame beta chains. Duplicate CDR3 protein sequences are folded into a single record with the most common DNA and genes. These V and J calls are TCRdb output, not the study's own analysis. The sample yields some 150,000 distinct CDR3 sequences; approximately 96% were counted once. The biggest ten clones account for 0.16% of the sample.

General findings and caveats noted by the study authors: The study acknowledged that relatively few individuals were included in the TCR sequencing and HLA analysis. No clonal expansion was detected in the CD4+ T cell repertoire of Susac syndrome patients.

The germline ends are 11 bases apart after V is trimmed by 4 bases and J by 5 bases. According to the germline V gene (reference sequence), CDR1 reads LGHDT and CDR2 reads YNNKEL. The cysteine opens and the phenylalanine closes a CDR3 of 13 amino acids. The CDR3 DNA has 39 bases and is translated from base 1. The sample was CD4+ T cells from PBMCs. The rearranged segments are TRBV3-1 and TRBJ2-5, and perhaps TRBD2 as D gene, on 5 matching bases. The TCR originated in a human donor with Susac syndrome. The DNA sequence is TGTGCCAGCAGCCCCGAGGGCCGGGAGACCCAGTACTTC. Its translation reads: CASSPEGRETQYF.